Listed below are T cell receptor beta chains from one sample, sequenced in a study of graft-versus-host responses after intestinal transplantation. Antigens for these TCRs are unknown. The repertoire was sequenced with immunoSEQ multiplex PCR; TCRdb's copy has only in-frame clones and lacks some. The sample has under 140,000 clones, around 93% seen once. This sample comprised unstimulated CD8+ T cells sorted from spleen or lymph node cells, obtained before intestinal transplant. These TCRs come from a human donor who received an intestinal transplant. Each CDR3 is given with its conserved first and last residue. The D gene is left open where the match is weak. Where a row states a size, it is once, few, many or the class of an expanded clone; other rows omit it.

j_gene	v_gene	abundance	d_gene	CDR3aa	CDR3nt
TRBJ2-7	TRBV15	few	TRBD1	CATSGGTGATYEQYF	TGTGCCACCAGCGGTGGGACAGGGGCTACCTACGAGCAGTACTTC
TRBJ2-7	TRBV19	NA	NA	CASSPYGTYEQYF	TGTGCCAGTAGTCCCTACGGGACCTACGAGCAGTACTTC
TRBJ2-7	TRBV6-5	NA	NA	CASSEAVSYEQYF	TGTGCCAGCAGTGAAGCGGTCAGCTACGAGCAGTACTTC
TRBJ2-1	TRBV7-2	NA	NA	CASSLSAGPSYNEQFF	TGTGCCAGCAGCTTATCGGCAGGGCCTTCCTACAATGAGCAGTTCTTC
TRBJ2-7	TRBV6-5	few	TRBD1	CASRGQYYEQYF	TGTGCTAGTAGGGGACAGTACTACGAGCAGTACTTC
TRBJ2-2	TRBV7-9	NA	NA	CASSLVGYNGELFF	TGTGCCAGCAGCTTAGTAGGGTACAACGGGGAGCTGTTTTTT
TRBJ1-4	TRBV6-1	NA	NA	CASSEGTDSSNEKLFF	TGTGCCAGCAGTGAAGGGACGGACAGCTCTAATGAAAAACTGTTTTTT
TRBJ2-7	TRBV29-1	once	TRBD2	CSVTGLAATYEQYF	TGCAGCGTTACTGGACTAGCGGCTACCTACGAGCAGTACTTC
TRBJ1-2	TRBV5-5	once	TRBD1	CASSLGTTGGGYGYTF	TGTGCCAGCAGCTTGGGAACGACAGGGGGCGGCTATGGCTACACCTTC
TRBJ1-1	TRBV6-5	NA	NA	CASSYGGSTEAFF	TGTGCCAGCAGTTACGGAGGATCCACTGAAGCTTTCTTT
TRBJ2-1	TRBV5-1	NA	NA	CASSLRDPYNEQFF	TGCGCCAGCAGCTTGCGGGACCCTTACAATGAGCAGTTCTTC
TRBJ2-3	TRBV10-2	NA	TRBD1	CASSEYGTGSADTQYF	TGCGCCAGCAGTGAGTATGGGACAGGGAGCGCAGATACGCAGTATTTT
TRBJ1-4	TRBV5-1	NA	TRBD1	CASSTGTATNEKLFF	TGCGCCAGCAGCACCGGGACAGCAACTAATGAAAAACTGTTTTTT
TRBJ2-2	TRBV28	NA	NA	CASSPPAEGELFF	TGTGCCAGCAGTCCTCCCGCCGAGGGGGAGCTGTTTTTT
TRBJ2-7	TRBV5-6	NA	NA	CASSLTTPYEQYF	TGTGCCAGCAGCTTGACTACCCCCTACGAGCAGTACTTC